These 27 T cell receptor beta chains were all obtained from the same sample, sequenced in a study of blood T cell repertoires in COVID-19. Here immunoSEQ multiplex PCR was the method, and the copy in TCRdb shows in-frame clones only, minus some. This table has 250,000 or so clones, approximately 86% appearing once. Sequencing input: PBMCs or T cells enriched from blood (not recorded which). These receptors all stem from a woman aged 45 to 65 who had recovered from COVID-19.

The rearrangement uses TRBV15 and TRBJ1-5; perhaps TRBD1 as D (6 bases). The CDR3 contains 15 residues. Germline CDR1 is LNHNV and CDR2 is YYDKDF (reference sequence). Deletions cut 1 base from V and 1 base from J, with 8 bases between. The CDR3 here is CATSRVRGSNQPQHF. CDR3 sequence (DNA): TGTGCCACCAGCAGAGTCAGGGGAAGCAATCAGCCCCAGCATTTT.

This chain links TRBV9 with TRBJ2-5, with D possibly matching TRBD1 (5 bases). The CDR3 is 13 residues long. Germline V gives CDR1 SGDLS, CDR2 YYNGEE. V was shortened by 2 bases and J by 5 bases, with 10 bases between the two germline ends. CDR3 sequence: CASSVQGQETQYF. CDR3 DNA sequence: TGTGCCAGCAGCGTCCAGGGCCAGGAGACCCAGTACTTC.

The J gene is TRBJ1-3, the V gene TRBV10-3, with TRBD1 matching 12 bases. This CDR3 is 18 amino acids long. Germline lookup yields CDR1 ENHRY and CDR2 SYGVKD. V lost 0 bases to trimming and J lost 1 base; unmatched junction nucleotides: 4. CDR3 region: CAISESWDRGLSGNTIYF. CDR3 DNA sequence: TGTGCCATCAGTGAGTCTTGGGACAGGGGGCTTTCTGGAAACACCATATATTTT.

The CDR3 DNA reads as TGTGCCAGCAGTTACAGACATTCCTACGAGCAGTACTTC. Translated, it gives CASSYRHSYEQYF. V usage is TRBV12-3 or TRBV12-4 and J usage is TRBJ2-7; the D is unclear. The CDR3 has 13 residues. Between the trimmed V and J ends, which lost 4 bases and 1 base, there was a span of 8 bases.

This chain links TRBV28 with TRBJ1-2, with 7 bases fitting TRBD1. CDR1 and CDR2 (germline): MDHEN, SYDVKM. The J segment lost 3 bases and the V segment lost 6 bases, leaving 16 bases of the junction unmatched. This CDR3 has 17 amino acids. CDR3 nucleotides: TGTGCCAGCAGGGGTCTGGGGACAGCTCCTAGGGACTATGGCTACACCTTC. It translates to CASRGLGTAPRDYGYTF.

The J gene is TRBJ1-5, the V gene TRBV6-1; a possible D gene is TRBD1 (6 bases). The CDR3 totals 15 residues. Germline V gives CDR1 MNHNS, CDR2 SASEGT. V was cut by 5 bases and J by 0 bases, with 11 bases left in between. The CDR3, as DNA: TGTGCCAGCAGTCAAGGACAGAATAGCAATCAGCCCCAGCATTTT. Amino acids: CASSQGQNSNQPQHF.

This chain uses TRBV29-1 with TRBJ2-1; D might be TRBD2 (5 bases). V lost 4 bases and J lost 2, with 12 bases in between. The CDR3 covers 14 residues. Germline CDR1 is SQVTM and CDR2 is ANQGSEA. The CDR3 region is CSVGRLAAYNEQFF. Here the CDR3 DNA reads TGCAGCGTTGGTCGCCTAGCAGCCTACAATGAGCAGTTCTTC.

The chain carries TRBV6-5 and TRBJ1-2, with 8 bases fitting TRBD1. V lost 5 bases to trimming and J lost 5 bases; unmatched junction nucleotides: 7. Germline CDR1 is MNHEY and CDR2 is SVGAGI. The length of the CDR3 is 14 residues. This chain's CDR3 is CASSKTGARYGYTF. CDR3 nucleotide sequence: TGTGCCAGCAGTAAGACAGGGGCCCGATATGGCTACACCTTC.

This clone was counted a single time. CDR3 loop: CASSLVSNQPQHF. DNA for the CDR3: TGTGCCAGCAGCTTAGTAAGCAATCAGCCCCAGCATTTT. The gene calls are TRBV11-2 and TRBJ1-5; D ambiguous. The germline V gene has CDR1 SGHAT and CDR2 FQNNGV. V was clipped by 1 base and J by 1 base, with 2 bases between them. This CDR3 is built from 13 residues.

The chain combines TRBV30 with TRBJ1-5; unclear D gene. The CDR3 consists of 13 residues. CDR1 GTSNPN and CDR2 SVGIG come from the germline V gene (reference sequence). The V gene lost 1 base and the J gene lost 6 bases, with 10 bases spanning the gap. This chain's CDR3 is CAWSAAATQPQHF. The CDR3, as DNA: TGTGCCTGGAGTGCGGCGGCCACTCAGCCCCAGCATTTT. The variable domain in full, completed from reference TRBV30 and TRBJ1-5, reads SQTIHQWPATLVQPVGSPLSLECTVEGTSNPNLYWYRQAAGRGLQLLFYSVGIGQISSEVPQNLSASRPQDRQFILSSKKLLLSDSGFYLCAWSAAATQPQHFGDGTRLSIL.

A single count supports this clone. The CDR3 sequence is CASRGQGAGELFF. The CDR3 nucleotides are TGTGCCAGTAGGGGACAGGGCGCCGGGGAGCTGTTTTTT. The chain has TRBV28 and TRBJ2-2, with 9 positions matching TRBD1. The CDR3 extends over 13 amino acids. V lost 9 bases to trimming and J lost 6 bases; unmatched junction nucleotides: 5. Germline V gene data show CDR1 as MDHEN and CDR2 as SYDVKM. The full variable domain, rest sourced from reference TRBV28 and TRBJ2-2, is DVKVTQSSRYLVKRTGEKVFLECVQDMDHENMFWYRQDPGLGLRLIYFSYDVKMKEKGDIPEGYSVSREKKERFSLILESASTNQTSMYLCASRGQGAGELFFGEGSRLTVL.

The chain joins TRBV5-1 to TRBJ1-5, with D perhaps TRBD1 (5 bases). Germline assignment: CDR1 SGHRS and CDR2 YFSETQ. V gave up 0 bases and J gave up 0 bases, with 13 bases separating them. This CDR3 has 17 amino acids. The DNA of the CDR3 is TGCGCCAGCAGCTTGGGAGCCCAGGGCTATAGCAATCAGCCCCAGCATTTT. This translates into CASSLGAQGYSNQPQHF.

This CDR3 is CSVEVMTGNTEAFF. Written as DNA, the CDR3 is TGCAGCGTTGAAGTCATGACAGGGAACACTGAAGCTTTCTTT. This sequence joins TRBV29-1 and TRBJ1-1; D may be TRBD1 (6 bases). The CDR3 is 14 residues long. From germline, CDR1 is SQVTM and CDR2 ANQGSEA. V was clipped by 1 base and J by 1 base, with 10 bases between them.

This clone has just a few counts. The chain uses TRBV15 and TRBJ1-1; 12 nucleotides match TRBD1. The CDR3 totals 15 residues. Germline CDR1 is LNHNV and CDR2 is YYDKDF (reference sequence). The ends lost 6 bases at V and 6 bases at J; junction bases unmatched: 8. CDR3 sequence reads: CATRQSGTGGPEAFF. The CDR3 bases are TGTGCCACCAGGCAGTCCGGGACAGGGGGCCCTGAAGCTTTCTTT.

This clone was seen a handful of times. The gene calls are TRBV4-1 and TRBJ2-7, with no clear D. This CDR3 contains 15 residues. CDR1 is MGHRA, CDR2 YSYEKL, per germline. Trimming shortened V by 0 bases and J by 3 bases, and 12 bases separated the two germline ends. In nucleotides, the CDR3 is TGCGCCAGCAGCCAAGATAGAACTTTCATCTACGAGCAGTACTTC. This encodes CASSQDRTFIYEQYF.

The rearrangement joins TRBV9 to TRBJ2-2; D may be TRBD2 (5 bases). The CDR3 loop spans 14 amino acids. The germline V gene encodes CDR1 SGDLS and CDR2 YYNGEE. Deletions cut 3 bases from V and 8 bases from J, with 14 bases between. The CDR3 sequence: CASSAISEGGELFF. DNA for the CDR3: TGTGCCAGCAGCGCAATATCCGAGGGAGGGGAGCTGTTTTTT.

J is TRBJ2-7 and V is TRBV11-3; D might be TRBD2 (6 bases). This CDR3 has 15 residues. Germline CDR1 is SGHNT and CDR2 is YENEEA. V lost 5 bases and J 3 bases, leaving 17 bases between the germline ends. The CDR3 DNA reads TGTGCCAGCAGCCCCGGGGGTGCGGGCCGCTACGAGCAGTACTTC. It is translated as CASSPGGAGRYEQYF.

The V gene is TRBV14, the J gene TRBJ2-3; a weak D match, TRBD2 (5 bases). Trimming removed 3 bases at V and 1 base at J, with 11 bases between. Germline-derived CDR1 and CDR2 are SGHDN and FVKESK. The CDR3 loop spans 15 amino acids. CDR3: CASSHPVSGTDTQYF. For the CDR3, the DNA is TGTGCCAGCAGCCACCCCGTTAGCGGCACAGATACGCAGTATTTT.

The J gene is TRBJ2-7, the V gene TRBV28; 9 bases are a match to TRBD1. This CDR3 contains 16 residues. Germline assignment: CDR1 MDHEN and CDR2 SYDVKM. Unmatched junction bases numbered 8, after V lost 2 bases and J lost 3 bases. CDR3 sequence: CASSLLPGQGYYEQYF. Written as DNA, the CDR3 is TGTGCCAGCAGTTTACTCCCGGGACAGGGTTACTACGAGCAGTACTTC.

The chain recombines TRBV6-1 with TRBJ2-7; 10 bases match TRBD2. The V segment lost 1 base and the J segment 13 bases; nucleotides outside the gene matches: 7. This CDR3 is built from 13 residues. Germline lookup yields CDR1 MNHNS and CDR2 SASEGT. CDR3 sequence reads: CASSEEKLAGSYF. The CDR3 DNA is TGTGCCAGCAGTGAAGAAAAACTAGCGGGGTCATACTTC.

The table lists this clone with a count of one. This sequence joins TRBV11-2 and TRBJ1-1, with 9 bases that match TRBD1. V lost 5 bases, J lost 7 bases, and 8 bases stayed unmatched. CDR3 length: 14 residues. Per germline, CDR1 SGHAT and CDR2 FQNNGV. CDR3: CASSRDRVDGEAFF. The DNA for the CDR3 is TGTGCCAGCAGCCGGGACAGGGTGGATGGTGAAGCTTTCTTT.

The genes are TRBV2 and TRBJ1-6; possible D gene TRBD1, 5 bases. The CDR3 runs 14 residues. Germline V gene lookup returns CDR1 SNHLY and CDR2 FYNNEI. V was shortened by 5 bases and J by 7 bases, with 12 bases between the two germline ends. CDR3: CASSQEGRNSPLHF. The DNA of the CDR3 is TGTGCCAGCAGTCAGGAGGGGAGAAATTCACCCCTCCACTTT.

This clone showed up just once. V is TRBV19 and J is TRBJ2-5; D might be TRBD1 (6 bases). The CDR3 runs 16 residues. Looked up from germline, CDR1 is LNHDA and CDR2 is SQIVND (reference sequence). V was cut by 3 bases and J by 7 bases, with 21 bases left in between. The CDR3 here is CASSIVSSRGLGTQYF. In DNA form, the CDR3 reads TGTGCCAGTAGTATCGTATCCTCCAGGGGCCTGGGGACCCAGTACTTC.

CDR3 protein: CASSLFWDRGYTF. CDR3 sequence (DNA): TGTGCCAGCAGTTTATTTTGGGACAGGGGCTACACCTTC. The chain employs TRBV28 and TRBJ1-2; TRBD1 matches at 8 bases. Trimming cost V 1 base and J 8 bases; bases outside gene matches: 3. The length of the CDR3 is 13 residues. Germline V gene data show CDR1 as MDHEN and CDR2 as SYDVKM.

This clone was recorded once. The chain combines TRBV11-2 with TRBJ2-2, with D perhaps matching TRBD2 (6 bases). The CDR3 runs 16 residues. The germline gives CDR1 SGHAT, CDR2 FQNNGV. V gave up 0 bases and J gave up 3 bases, with 11 bases separating them. The CDR3 nucleotides read TGTGCCAGCAGCTTAGACGGAGGGTACGACACCGGGGAGCTGTTTTTT. It yields the protein CASSLDGGYDTGELFF.

The genes are TRBV6-6 and TRBJ1-3; 7 bases map to TRBD1. After removal of 2 bases from V and 0 bases from J, the junction contained 1 base not matched to a gene. This CDR3 comprises 15 residues. Germline V gene sequence: CDR1 MNHNY, CDR2 SVGAGI (reference sequence). The CDR3 nucleotides are TGTGCCAGCAGTTACGACAGGGCCTCTGGAAACACCATATATTTT. This codes for CASSYDRASGNTIYF.

CDR3 sequence: CASSQDVTGDQPQHF. In DNA, the CDR3 is TGCGCCAGCAGCCAAGATGTAACAGGGGACCAGCCCCAGCATTTT. The chain combines TRBV4-1 with TRBJ1-5, with 7 bases identical to TRBD1. Germline trimming cut 0 bases from V and 7 bases from J; bases unmatched to any gene: 6. The CDR3 runs to 15 residues. The germline V gene has CDR1 MGHRA and CDR2 YSYEKL.